This passage covers 12 T cell receptor beta chains from one sample sequenced in a study of shared clonotypes between healthy human individuals. Measured with immunoSEQ multiplex PCR; TCRdb has only the in-frame clones, and not every one. Of about 2 million clones in the sample, about 95% were seen once. Naivety among CD8 cells was defined by CD45RO negativity and positive CCR7 selection, thereby excluding terminally differentiated effector memory CD45RA+ cells. Material: naive CD8+ T cells sorted from blood. These receptors all stem from a man aged 18 to 30 in good health.

This chain joins TRBV27 and TRBJ2-6; D remains ambiguous. The CDR3 is made up of 16 amino acids. The V end lost 2 bases, the J end lost 2 bases, and 10 bases lay between the germline ends. Germline CDR1 is MNHEY and CDR2 is SMNVEV (reference sequence). This chain's CDR3 is CASSLVVGTGANVLTF. In DNA, the CDR3 is TGTGCCAGCAGTTTAGTGGTGGGGACTGGGGCCAACGTCCTGACTTTC.

The chain carries TRBV15 and TRBJ1-4, with D unresolved. The germline V and J ends were trimmed by 2 bases and 13 bases, with 14 bases remaining between them. This CDR3 contains 13 residues. From germline, CDR1 is LNHNV and CDR2 YYDKDF (reference sequence). In nucleotides, the CDR3 is TGTGCCACCAGCAGACTAGCGTTCCGAGGACTGTTTTTT. Its protein is CATSRLAFRGLFF. Supplemented by reference TRBV15 and TRBJ1-4, the full variable domain reads DAMVIQNPRYQVTQFGKPVTLSCSQTLNHNVMYWYQQKSSQAPKLLFHYYDKDFNNEADTPDNFQSRRPNTSFCFLDIRSPGLGDTAMYLCATSRLAFRGLFFGSGTQLSVL.

This chain uses TRBV4-1 with TRBJ2-2, with 12 bases identical to TRBD2. The junction had 6 bases not matched to a gene; V was cut back by 1 base and J by 3 bases. CDR1 and CDR2 from the germline V gene are MGHRA and YSYEKL. The CDR3 sequence is 18 residues long. The CDR3 reads CASSQASSGRAYTGELFF. In DNA form, the CDR3 reads TGCGCCAGCAGCCAAGCCTCTAGCGGGAGGGCCTACACCGGGGAGCTGTTTTTT.

The genes are TRBV7-9 and TRBJ2-7; tentatively, D is TRBD1 or TRBD2 (5 bases each). CDR3 length: 13 residues. V was pared by 5 bases and J by 3 bases, with 11 bases between. Germline-derived CDR1 and CDR2 are SEHNR and FQNEAQ (reference sequence). CDR3 residues: CASSPGPVYEQYF. CDR3 nucleotides: TGTGCCAGCAGCCCGGGGCCCGTCTACGAGCAGTACTTC.

The V call is TRBV5-1, the J call TRBJ2-5; a possible D gene is TRBD1 (5 bases). Germline CDR1 SGHRS, CDR2 YFSETQ. Trimming took 2 bases from V and 3 from J, leaving 11 bases between them. CDR3 size: 14 residues. The CDR3 protein is CASSFLGHKETQYF. DNA of the CDR3: TGCGCCAGCAGCTTTCTAGGACATAAAGAGACCCAGTACTTC.

The gene calls are TRBV19 and TRBJ2-1; TRBD1 matches 9 bases. The V gene end was trimmed by 7 bases and the J gene end by 5 bases; junction bases not matched to a gene: 3. Germline V CDR1 and CDR2: LNHDA, SQIVND (reference sequence). CDR3 size: 13 residues. CDR3 sequence reads: CASNDRGNNEQFF. For the CDR3, the DNA is TGTGCCAGTAATGACAGGGGGAACAATGAGCAGTTCTTC.

This clone was seen a single time. The rearrangement uses TRBV6-1 and TRBJ1-5, with 7 positions matching TRBD1. With V trimmed by 6 bases and J by 6 bases, 8 bases remained unmatched. The CDR3 extends over 14 amino acids. Germline CDR1 MNHNS, CDR2 SASEGT. The CDR3 DNA reads as TGTGCCAGCAGGCAGGGGGGGCCCGGTCAGCCCCAGCATTTT. It translates to CASRQGGPGQPQHF.

This chain links TRBV7-8 with TRBJ2-3, with no clear D. V was cut by 5 bases and J by 6 bases, with 9 bases left in between. The CDR3 extends over 12 amino acids. The germline V gene encodes CDR1 SGHVS and CDR2 FQNEAQ. The CDR3 DNA follows: TGTGCCAGCAGCCCGATGGGGGATACGCAGTATTTT. Translated, it gives CASSPMGDTQYF.

A word on this clone: The sample contains more than one DNA sequence encoding this CDR3. This chain links TRBV5-4 with TRBJ1-1; D unresolved. With 0 bases removed from V and 4 bases from J, the gap between germline ends came to 4 bases. The CDR3 has 12 residues. Germline CDR1 and CDR2: SGHNT and YYREEE (reference sequence). CDR3 amino acids: CASSLGSTEAFF. The CDR3 bases are TGTGCCAGCAGCTTGGGTAGCACTGAAGCTTTCTTT.

The chain employs TRBV6-5 and TRBJ2-7; TRBD1 agrees at 7 bases. V trimming: 0 bases; J trimming: 6 bases; junction bases outside the gene matches: 5. Per the germline V gene, CDR1 is MNHEY and CDR2 is SVGAGI. The CDR3 loop spans 14 amino acids. The CDR3 loop reads CASSYSGQFSEQYF. For the CDR3, the DNA is TGTGCCAGCAGTTACTCGGGACAGTTCAGCGAGCAGTACTTC.

J is TRBJ1-1 and V is TRBV2; D ambiguous. Germline V gene data show CDR1 as SNHLY and CDR2 as FYNNEI. Trimming removed 8 bases from V and 6 bases from J, with 28 bases in between. CDR3 size: 17 residues. The CDR3 loop is CASPMVVPAPEGAEAFF. The CDR3 DNA reads TGTGCCAGCCCTATGGTGGTTCCGGCCCCGGAGGGCGCTGAAGCTTTCTTT.

V usage is TRBV9 and J usage is TRBJ2-4, with 11 bases identical to TRBD2. Per the germline V gene, CDR1 is SGDLS and CDR2 is YYNGEE. V was pared by 3 bases and J by 12 bases, with 8 bases of the junction left unmatched. The CDR3 covers 14 residues. CDR3 bases: TGTGCCAGCAGCGGCGTAGCGGGGGGGAATAATCAGTACTTC. Translated, it gives CASSGVAGGNNQYF. Full variable domain (rest looked up from reference TRBV9 and TRBJ2-4): DSGVTQTPKHLITATGQRVTLRCSPRSGDLSVYWYQQSLDQGLQFLIQYYNGEERAKGNILERFSAQQFPDLHSELNLSSLELGDSALYFCASSGVAGGNNQYFGAGTRLSVL.